This TCR beta chain originates from a study of cytotoxic CD8 clonotypes in ibrutinib-treated CLL. Overall study: Outcomes included some 24 partial and 2 complete responses; after median about 5.5 years, around 15 stayed remitted and some twelve progressed. An average of about 260,000 productive templates and some 99,000 productive rearrangements was obtained per sample.

Generated by immunoSEQ multiplex PCR, the TCRdb table keeps only in-frame clones and is missing some. This sample has hundreds of thousands of clones, with about 77% found just once. Per the germline V gene, CDR1 is SGHTA and CDR2 is FQGNSA. The V gene end was trimmed by 7 bases and the J gene end by 5 bases; junction bases not matched to a gene: 8. The CDR3 is 15 amino acids. The TCR sequence derives from a human donor with chronic lymphocytic leukemia. The source was PBMCs, collected before ibrutinib treatment. The V gene is TRBV7-2, the J gene TRBJ2-1; 10 positions match TRBD2. CDR3 sequence: CASKRTSGVNNEQFF. The CDR3 nucleotides are TGTGCCAGCAAGAGGACTAGCGGAGTTAACAATGAGCAGTTCTTC.